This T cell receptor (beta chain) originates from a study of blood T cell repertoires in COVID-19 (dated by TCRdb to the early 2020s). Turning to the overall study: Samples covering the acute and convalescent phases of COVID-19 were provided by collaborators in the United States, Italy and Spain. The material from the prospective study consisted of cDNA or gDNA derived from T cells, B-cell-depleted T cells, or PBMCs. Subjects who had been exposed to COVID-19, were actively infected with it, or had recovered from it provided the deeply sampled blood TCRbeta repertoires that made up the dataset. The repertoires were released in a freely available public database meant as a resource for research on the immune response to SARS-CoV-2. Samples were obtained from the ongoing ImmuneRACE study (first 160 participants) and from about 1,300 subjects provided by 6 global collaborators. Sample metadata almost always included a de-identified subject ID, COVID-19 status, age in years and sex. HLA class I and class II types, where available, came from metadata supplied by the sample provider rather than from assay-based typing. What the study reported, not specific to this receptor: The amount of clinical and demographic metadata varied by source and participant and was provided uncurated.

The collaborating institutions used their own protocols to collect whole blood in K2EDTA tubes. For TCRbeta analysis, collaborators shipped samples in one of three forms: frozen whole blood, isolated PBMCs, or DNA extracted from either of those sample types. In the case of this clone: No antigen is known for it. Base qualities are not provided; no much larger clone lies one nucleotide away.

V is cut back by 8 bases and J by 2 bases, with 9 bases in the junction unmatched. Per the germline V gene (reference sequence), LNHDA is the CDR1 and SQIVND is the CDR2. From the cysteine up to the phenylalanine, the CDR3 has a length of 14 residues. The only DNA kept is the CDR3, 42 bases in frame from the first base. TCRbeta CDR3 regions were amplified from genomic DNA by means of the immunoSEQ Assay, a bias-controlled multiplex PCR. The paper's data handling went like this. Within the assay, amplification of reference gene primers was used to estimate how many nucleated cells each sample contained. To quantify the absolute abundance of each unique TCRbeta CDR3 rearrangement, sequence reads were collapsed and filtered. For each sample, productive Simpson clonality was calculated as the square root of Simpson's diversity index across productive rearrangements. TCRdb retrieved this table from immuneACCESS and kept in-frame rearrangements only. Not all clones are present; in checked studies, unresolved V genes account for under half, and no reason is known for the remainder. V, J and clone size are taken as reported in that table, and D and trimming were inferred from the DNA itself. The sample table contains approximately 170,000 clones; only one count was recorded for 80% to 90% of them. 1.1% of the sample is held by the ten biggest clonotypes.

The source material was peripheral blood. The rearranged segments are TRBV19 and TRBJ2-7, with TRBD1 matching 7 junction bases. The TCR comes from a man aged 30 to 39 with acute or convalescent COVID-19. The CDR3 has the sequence CASGQDQPPYEQYF. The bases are TGTGCCAGTGGACAGGACCAACCCCCCTACGAGCAGTACTTC. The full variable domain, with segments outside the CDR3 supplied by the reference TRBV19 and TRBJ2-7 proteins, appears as DGGITQSPKYLFRKEGQNVTLSCEQNLNHDAMYWYRQDPGQGLRLIYYSQIVNDFQKGDIAEGYSVSREKKESFPLTVTSAQKNPTAFYLCASGQDQPPYEQYFGPGTRLTVT.